These 30 T cell receptor beta chains share one sample of origin, sequenced in a study of blood T cells in healthy people across ages. Together with a sample-barcoded 5' primer, a J-beta primer mix was included in a second PCR lasting about 6 to 12 cycles. TCRdb processed the 5' RACE reads anew with MiXCR; each CDR3 protein has one entry. The profile shows approximately 770,000 distinct CDR3 sequences, more than 45% of them singletons. The sequencing input was blood. The origin of the receptors is a man younger than 40 in good health.

This clonotype was detected a few times. The DNA for the CDR3 is TGTGCCAGCAGCCTGGGACTAGCGGGACCTTCCTACGAGCAGTACTTC. Protein sequence: CASSLGLAGPSYEQYF. V gene TRBV7-2 combines with J gene TRBJ2-4; TRBD2 agrees at 13 bases. The J call may be faulty, since TRBJ2-7 better matches the DNA end. Germline V gene sequence: CDR1 SGHTA, CDR2 FQGNSA. The CDR3 loop spans 16 amino acids.

V and J are TRBV7-9 and TRBJ2-1, with TRBD2 matching over 10 bases. Per germline, CDR1 SEHNR and CDR2 FQNEAQ (reference sequence). The V segment lost 1 base and the J segment 1 base; nucleotides outside the gene matches: 4. The CDR3 loop spans 17 amino acids. The CDR3 bases are TGTGCCAGCAGCTTAGGGGGACTAGCGACTTCCTACAATGAGCAGTTCTTC. It codes for CASSLGGLATSYNEQFF.

V and J are TRBV20-1 and TRBJ1-1, with D perhaps matching TRBD1 (6 bases). The CDR3 runs to 12 residues. The V end lost 2 bases, the J end lost 4 bases, and 8 bases lay between the germline ends. Germline lookup yields CDR1 DFQATT and CDR2 SNEGSKA (reference sequence). DNA of the CDR3: TGCAGTGCTAGAAAGGGGGGCACTGAAGCTTTCTTT. Amino acid sequence: CSARKGGTEAFF.

This clonotype occurred once. The gene calls are TRBV5-1 and TRBJ2-3; 8 bases are shared with TRBD2. The V gene's germline CDR1 is SGHRS and CDR2 YFSETQ. This CDR3 is 14 amino acids long. The junction had 9 bases not matched to a gene; V was cut back by 7 bases and J by 5 bases. DNA for the CDR3: TGCGCCAGCCTTAGCGGGGTCGCCGAAGATACGCAGTATTTT. This codes for CASLSGVAEDTQYF.

V and J are TRBV4-2 and TRBJ2-1; 14 positions agree with TRBD2. The CDR3 is 20 residues long. CDR1 is LGHNA, CDR2 YNFKEQ, per germline. Trimming took 1 base from V and 0 from J; bases not matched to a gene: 8. CDR3 in DNA: TGTGCCAGCAGCCAAGGGGGGGGGACTAGCGGGAGAAGCTCCTACAATGAGCAGTTCTTC. It translates to CASSQGGGTSGRSSYNEQFF.

The gene calls are TRBV20-1 and TRBJ1-2, with D perhaps matching TRBD1 (5 bases). V dropped 4 bases and J dropped 4 bases, with 19 bases sitting between them. Germline CDR1 DFQATT, CDR2 SNEGSKA (reference sequence). The CDR3 is 15 residues long. This chain's CDR3 is CSAITPGQGSYGYTF. The CDR3 nucleotides are TGCAGTGCTATAACCCCCGGGCAGGGAAGCTATGGCTACACCTTC.

This clonotype came up a few times. An end of the junction does not agree with germline; a read error may underlie this. CDR3 sequence: CASSVAFNQPQHF. CDR3 DNA: TGTGCCAGCAGCGTAGCCTTTAATCAGCCCCAGCATTTT. The V gene is TRBV11-1, the J gene TRBJ1-5; D uncertain. The CDR3 covers 13 residues. Germline lookup yields CDR1 SGHAT and CDR2 FQDESV (reference sequence).

The V gene is TRBV7-2, the J gene TRBJ2-5, with 8 nucleotides matching TRBD2. The germline gives CDR1 SGHTA, CDR2 FQGNSA. The length of the CDR3 is 15 residues. The V gene end was trimmed by 5 bases and the J gene end by 7 bases; junction bases not matched to a gene: 12. The CDR3 nucleotides read TGTGCCAGCAGCGCGGGGGGCGGACCCGGTGGGACCCAGTACTTC. It yields the protein CASSAGGGPGGTQYF. The full variable domain, in which reference TRBV7-2 and TRBJ2-5 provide the parts outside the CDR3, is GAGVSQSPSNKVTEKGKDVELRCDPISGHTALYWYRQSLGQGLEFLIYFQGNSAPDKSGLPSDRFSAERTGGSVSTLTIQRTQQEDSAVYLCASSAGGGPGGTQYFGPGTRLLVL.

The V and J genes are TRBV12-3 or TRBV12-4 and TRBJ2-4; D might be TRBD2 (6 bases). The CDR3 length is 16 residues. V dropped 6 bases and J dropped 8 bases, with 23 bases sitting between them. CDR3 nucleotides: TGTGCCAGCAGCTCATCCTTCGCGGGGCGAGGGGACATTCAGTACTTC. Translating it yields CASSSSFAGRGDIQYF.

The chain links TRBV5-1 to TRBJ2-3; D is possibly TRBD1 (7 bases). The germline V gene has CDR1 SGHRS and CDR2 YFSETQ. Trimming took off 4 bases at V and 0 bases at J, with 15 bases between the two ends. The CDR3 covers 16 residues. CDR3 coding DNA: TGCGCCAGCAGCCCCAGGGGGGCGGCTAGCACAGATACGCAGTATTTT. Translating it yields CASSPRGAASTDTQYF.

The chain has TRBV4-2 and TRBJ2-7; 10 bases match TRBD2. Per the germline V gene, CDR1 is LGHNA and CDR2 is YNFKEQ. V lost 1 base and J lost 7; bases outside the gene matches: 13. The CDR3 is 17 residues long. CDR3 residues: CASSQAAGTSVHNEQYF. In nucleotides, the CDR3 is TGTGCCAGCAGCCAAGCCGCCGGGACTAGCGTTCACAATGAGCAGTACTTC.

The count of this clonotype is one. The chain uses TRBV7-2 and TRBJ2-2, with D tentatively TRBD1 or TRBD2 (5 bases each). V dropped 5 bases and J dropped 2 bases, with 9 bases sitting between them. In germline, CDR1 is SGHTA, CDR2 FQGNSA. This CDR3 is 14 amino acids long. CDR3 residues: CASSRRGNTGELFF. CDR3 coding DNA: TGTGCCAGCAGCCGCCGGGGCAACACCGGGGAGCTGTTTTTT.

This clonotype was counted a few times. The chain is built from TRBV12-3 or TRBV12-4 and TRBJ2-2, with TRBD1 matching over 9 bases. The CDR3 spans 14 residues. Trimming removed 4 bases from V and 3 bases from J; junction bases left unmatched: 0. The CDR3 nucleotides read TGTGCCAGCAGTTGGACAGGGGACACCGGGGAGCTGTTTTTT. Translated: CASSWTGDTGELFF.

This chain uses TRBV5-1 with TRBJ2-4; possible D gene TRBD1, 5 bases. The J call may be faulty, since TRBJ2-7 better matches the DNA end. CDR1 and CDR2 (germline): SGHRS, YFSETQ. The CDR3 is made up of 14 amino acids. CDR3 residues: CASSLDRRLYEQYF. The CDR3 region has the DNA TGCGCCAGCAGCTTAGACAGACGGCTCTACGAGCAGTACTTC.

This chain joins TRBV20-1 and TRBJ2-7; no clear D gene. The V and J ends lost 3 bases and 2 bases respectively, with 11 bases between them. This CDR3 comprises 13 residues. In germline, CDR1 is DFQATT, CDR2 SNEGSKA (reference sequence). CDR3 amino acids: CSASNSGTYEQYF. The CDR3 coding sequence is TGCAGTGCTAGTAACAGTGGGACCTACGAGCAGTACTTC.

The rearrangement uses TRBV29-1 and TRBJ2-6; D is uncertain. The CDR3 has 13 residues. Per germline, CDR1 SQVTM and CDR2 ANQGSEA. V was shortened by 6 bases and J by 0 bases, with 6 bases between the two germline ends. CDR3 DNA sequence: TGCAGCGTCACCTTCTCTGGGGCCAACGTCCTGACTTTC. Its protein product is CSVTFSGANVLTF.

The chain is built from TRBV6-5 and TRBJ2-4, with D unresolved. The end of the DNA is better explained by TRBJ2-7, so the J call may be wrong. Germline V CDR1 and CDR2: MNHEY, SVGAGI. The CDR3 contains 14 residues. CDR3 nucleotides: TGTGCCAGCAGTAAACAGTCCTTTACCTACGAGCAGTACTTC. Protein product: CASSKQSFTYEQYF.

The V call is TRBV28, the J call TRBJ2-7, with D unclear. The CDR3 totals 13 residues. Germline assignment: CDR1 MDHEN and CDR2 SYDVKM. Trimming stripped 8 bases from V and 0 bases from J, with 11 bases between. As DNA, the CDR3 is TGTGCCAGCTATTCCCCCGTCTCCTACGAGCAGTACTTC. Translated, it gives CASYSPVSYEQYF. Full variable domain (rest looked up from reference TRBV28 and TRBJ2-7): DVKVTQSSRYLVKRTGEKVFLECVQDMDHENMFWYRQDPGLGLRLIYFSYDVKMKEKGDIPEGYSVSREKKERFSLILESASTNQTSMYLCASYSPVSYEQYFGPGTRLTVT.

In this sample, this clonotype turned up a few times. The V gene is TRBV2, the J gene TRBJ2-5; 7 bases map to TRBD2. This CDR3 region has 14 residues. Unmatched junction bases numbered 3, after V lost 5 bases and J lost 0 bases. Germline V gives CDR1 SNHLY, CDR2 FYNNEI. The chain's CDR3 is CASSRAGYQETQYF. CDR3 coding DNA: TGTGCCAGCAGTCGAGCGGGGTACCAAGAGACCCAGTACTTC.

The gene calls are TRBV20-1 and TRBJ2-1, with a tentative D call TRBD1 (5 bases). CDR1 and CDR2 from the germline V gene are DFQATT and SNEGSKA (reference sequence). The CDR3 runs to 14 residues. Trimming pared 1 base from V and 6 bases from J, leaving 13 bases between. Written as DNA, the CDR3 is TGCAGTGCTAGAGTTCCTCAGGGCCTCAATGAGCAGTTCTTC. This translates into CSARVPQGLNEQFF.

This clonotype occurred a few times. The chain recombines TRBV7-2 with TRBJ2-5, with 8 bases that match TRBD2. This CDR3 region has 15 residues. Germline assignment: CDR1 SGHTA and CDR2 FQGNSA. V trimming: 5 bases; J trimming: 4 bases; junction bases outside the gene matches: 9. The chain's CDR3 is CASSRERGGSETQYF. The CDR3 DNA sequence: TGTGCCAGCAGCCGCGAACGGGGGGGATCAGAGACCCAGTACTTC. The full variable domain, rest sourced from reference TRBV7-2 and TRBJ2-5, is GAGVSQSPSNKVTEKGKDVELRCDPISGHTALYWYRQSLGQGLEFLIYFQGNSAPDKSGLPSDRFSAERTGGSVSTLTIQRTQQEDSAVYLCASSRERGGSETQYFGPGTRLLVL.

This clonotype appeared a few times. The rearrangement links TRBV2 to TRBJ2-7; D unresolved. V dropped 3 bases and J dropped 5 bases, with 2 bases sitting between them. The CDR3 loop spans 10 amino acids. The germline gives CDR1 SNHLY, CDR2 FYNNEI. This chain's CDR3 is CASSDNEQYF. As DNA, the CDR3 is TGTGCCAGCAGTGACAACGAGCAGTACTTC.

The chain combines TRBV7-8 with TRBJ2-1; 8 bases align to TRBD2. This CDR3 is 15 amino acids long. Germline CDR1 and CDR2: SGHVS and FQNEAQ. V was pared by 2 bases and J by 1 base, with 1 base of the junction left unmatched. As DNA, the CDR3 is TGTGCCAGCAGCTTACAGCGGGAGTCCTACAATGAGCAGTTCTTC. This encodes CASSLQRESYNEQFF.

The gene calls are TRBV6-6 and TRBJ2-5; 8 bases agree with TRBD2. This CDR3 spans 14 amino acids. Looked up from germline, CDR1 is MNHNY and CDR2 is SVGAGI (reference sequence). J lost 4 bases, V lost 4 bases, and 5 bases had no gene match. CDR3 nucleotides: TGTGCCAGCAGTTCCGGGACTAGTGCAGAGACCCAGTACTTC. It specifies CASSSGTSAETQYF.

This chain links TRBV20-1 with TRBJ2-3; D ambiguous. CDR1 is DFQATT, CDR2 SNEGSKA, per germline (reference sequence). Between the trimmed V and J ends, which lost 6 bases and 4 bases, there was a span of 11 bases. CDR3 length: 12 amino acids. CDR3 DNA sequence: TGCAGTGCCTCCCCTAACTCAGATACGCAGTATTTT. Residues: CSASPNSDTQYF.

V and J are TRBV2 and TRBJ2-7; D is undetermined. Germline V gene sequence: CDR1 SNHLY, CDR2 FYNNEI. There are 13 residues in the CDR3. With 1 base removed from V and 6 bases from J, the gap between germline ends came to 10 bases. DNA of the CDR3: TGTGCCAGCAGTGAAGAGGAGCCGGGCGAGCAGTACTTC. Translation: CASSEEEPGEQYF.

Only a few counts were recorded for this clonotype. This chain links TRBV15 with TRBJ1-2, with 9 bases matching TRBD1. Germline CDR1 is LNHNV and CDR2 is YYDKDF (reference sequence). CDR3 length: 15 amino acids. Unmatched junction bases numbered 5, after V lost 0 bases and J lost 6 bases. CDR3 nucleotide sequence: TGTGCCACCAGCAGAGACGCGGGACAGGGAGATGGCTACACCTTC. This translates into CATSRDAGQGDGYTF.

V gene TRBV29-1 combines with J gene TRBJ2-7; D gene uncertain. The CDR3 has 13 residues. V dropped 7 bases and J dropped 2 bases, with 15 bases sitting between them. Germline CDR1 reads SQVTM; CDR2 reads ANQGSEA. The CDR3 is CSAFDSNTYEQYF. The DNA for the CDR3 is TGCAGCGCCTTCGACTCGAATACCTACGAGCAGTACTTC.

The rearrangement links TRBV6-2 or TRBV6-3 to TRBJ1-5; D is ambiguous. The germline CDR1 and CDR2 sequences are MNHEY and SVGEGT. The CDR3 has 13 residues. The V end lost 6 bases, the J end lost 0 bases, and 6 bases lay between the germline ends. The CDR3 sequence is CASRKLSNQPQHF. CDR3 bases: TGTGCCAGCAGGAAACTTAGCAATCAGCCCCAGCATTTT.

V gene TRBV7-8 combines with J gene TRBJ2-1, with D hard to call. Germline CDR1 is SGHVS and CDR2 is FQNEAQ. Between the trimmed V and J ends, which lost 0 bases and 1 base, there was a span of 10 bases. This CDR3 is built from 16 residues. The CDR3 loop reads CASSLAWRGSYNEQFF. The CDR3, as DNA: TGTGCCAGCAGCTTAGCTTGGCGTGGGTCCTACAATGAGCAGTTCTTC.